The clone carrying this T cell receptor (beta chain) has ten or more counts. CDR1 is SEHNR, CDR2 FQNEAQ, per germline (reference sequence). The CDR3 is made up of 15 amino acids. V was pared by 5 bases and J by 2 bases, with 13 bases between. MiXCR, run by TCRdb on the 5' RACE reads, gives a single entry per CDR3 protein. In the table there are about 45,000 distinct CDR3 sequences, 6.8% of which are singletons. This entry belongs to a study of T cells after yellow fever vaccination. The material was CD8+ T cells not binding an NS4B(214-222) dextramer, sorted from PBMCs, obtained 45 days after the yellow fever booster vaccination. This TCR came from a man younger than 45 who received the YFV17D yellow fever vaccine. This chain uses TRBV7-9 with TRBJ1-3, with D possibly being TRBD1 (6 bases). The CDR3 DNA reads as TGTGCCAGCAGCGTCCCCGCAGGGGCTGGAAACACCATATATTTT. Protein sequence: CASSVPAGAGNTIYF.